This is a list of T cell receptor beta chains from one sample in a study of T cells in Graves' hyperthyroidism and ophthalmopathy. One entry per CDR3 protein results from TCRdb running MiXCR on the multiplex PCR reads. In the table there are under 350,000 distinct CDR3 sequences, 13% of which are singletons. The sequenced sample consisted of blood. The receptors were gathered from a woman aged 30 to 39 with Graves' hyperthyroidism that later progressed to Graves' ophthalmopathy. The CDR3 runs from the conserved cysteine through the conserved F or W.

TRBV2,CASSGSARGHEQFF
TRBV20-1,CSALTGMNTEAFF
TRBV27,CASRPRTANYGYTF
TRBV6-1,CASSELGGSGNTIYF
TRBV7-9,CASSSLGPEYGYTF
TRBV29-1,CSVDGATDTQYF
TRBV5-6,CASSLSQGIQPQHF
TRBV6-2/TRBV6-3,CASSWIPGQPQHF
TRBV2,CASSERVNTGELFF
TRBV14,CASSQRMNTEAFF
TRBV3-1,CASSPQGVTGELFF
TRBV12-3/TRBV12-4,CASSPIGQGNQPQHF
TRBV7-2,CASTPRYHETQYF
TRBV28,CASSSFYYEQYF
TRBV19,CASSIGLANVLTF
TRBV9,CASSGGQVNTEAFF
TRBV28,CASGTGATGANVLTF
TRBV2,CASSTTRPNEQFF
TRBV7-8,CASSLNRVVYEQYF
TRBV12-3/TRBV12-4,CASILTGVGTEAFF
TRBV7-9,CASSSGGTNSGNTIYF
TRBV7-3,CASSPRGGGDGYTF
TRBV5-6,CASGTGQGNRNTIYF
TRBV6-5,CASSYSSGISYNEQFF
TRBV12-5,CASGSELAYEQFF
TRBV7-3,CASSLGREFTDTQYF
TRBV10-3,CAIAGTSPNEQFF
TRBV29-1,CSVWGREGGYGYTF
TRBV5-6,CASRPGAWDSYNEQFF
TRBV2,CASSPRLAGLPNEQFF
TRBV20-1,CSAERSYEQYF
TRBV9,CASSAFRAGQETQYF
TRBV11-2,CASSLDLLTVEAFF
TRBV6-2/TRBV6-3,CASSDGQGEFF
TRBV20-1,CSAGGSYEQYF
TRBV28,CASSLRTSGRVRQFF
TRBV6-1,CASSSTGTVLAGANVLTF
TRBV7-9,CASSSFVPTSTDTQYF
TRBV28,CASRRNTEAFF
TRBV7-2,CASSFLAGVSYNEQFF
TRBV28,CASSWGGGGNQPQHF
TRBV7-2,CASSPGGPRGSYEQYF
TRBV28,CASSPDSVVNTQYF
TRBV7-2,CASSLVAAYEQYF
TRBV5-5,CASSLADNSPLHF
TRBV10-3,CAISDSIYNEQFF
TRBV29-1,CSVEGLPHGYTF
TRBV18,CASSPPPTGDNSPLHF
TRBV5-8,CASSGTGERLETQYF
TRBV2,CASSEERGKYF
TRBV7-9,CASSTPPGEPTSEYNEQFF
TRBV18,CASSPEGQIHAYEQYF
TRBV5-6,CASSFPLSETQYF
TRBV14,CASSSFGGPVYNEQFF
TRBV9,CASSVGGMGYNEQFF